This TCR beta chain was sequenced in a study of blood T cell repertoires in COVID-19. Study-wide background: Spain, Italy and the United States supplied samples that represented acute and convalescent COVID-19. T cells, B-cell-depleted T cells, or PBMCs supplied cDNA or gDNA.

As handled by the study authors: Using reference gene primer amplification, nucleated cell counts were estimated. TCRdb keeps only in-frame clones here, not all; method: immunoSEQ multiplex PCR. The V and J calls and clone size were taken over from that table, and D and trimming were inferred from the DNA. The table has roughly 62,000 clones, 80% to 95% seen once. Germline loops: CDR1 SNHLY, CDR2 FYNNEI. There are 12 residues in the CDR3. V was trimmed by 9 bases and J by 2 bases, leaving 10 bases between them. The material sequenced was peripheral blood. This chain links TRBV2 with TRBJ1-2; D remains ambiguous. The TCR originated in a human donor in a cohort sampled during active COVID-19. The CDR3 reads CASLGGNYGYTF. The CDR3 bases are TGTGCCAGTCTCGGAGGGAACTATGGCTACACCTTC.